A single sample gave rise to the 15 T cell receptor beta chains below, sequenced in a study of pediatric ulcerative colitis (dated by TCRdb to the late 2010s). During colonoscopy, one to two pinch biopsies were obtained from the rectum for research. The library was generated by the immunoSEQ multiplex PCR assay. TCRdb took over this immuneACCESS table, retaining in-frame rearrangements with V and J assigned. Such tables are incomplete; in checked studies, under half of the missing clones stem from an unresolved V gene, and the remainder is unexplained. The table for this sample lists around 34,000 clones; 80% to 90% of them were counted only once. The ten most abundant clones make up 1.1% of the sample. The source material was gut tissue. Source of these receptors: a boy younger than 18 with mild ulcerative colitis.

The chain employs TRBV6-1 and TRBJ2-5; 9 bases agree with TRBD1. J lost 2 bases, V lost 3 bases, and 13 bases had no gene match. CDR1 MNHNS and CDR2 SASEGT come from the germline V gene. CDR3 length equals 18 residues. CDR3 in DNA: TGTGCCAGCAGTGACCACCTTACCGGGACAGGGAGACAAGAGACCCAGTACTTC. Encoded protein: CASSDHLTGTGRQETQYF.

The chain recombines TRBV7-9 with TRBJ2-6, with D possibly being TRBD1 (6 bases). CDR3 size: 15 residues. V lost 4 bases and J 0 bases, leaving 7 bases between the germline ends. Germline V lookup: CDR1 SEHNR, CDR2 FQNEAQ (reference sequence). The CDR3 DNA reads as TGTGCCAGCAGCTCCAGGGGCTCTGGGGCCAACGTCCTGACTTTC. Its translation is CASSSRGSGANVLTF. The full variable domain, rest sourced from reference TRBV7-9 and TRBJ2-6, is DTGVSQNPRHKITKRGQNVTFRCDPISEHNRLYWYRQTLGQGPEFLTYFQNEAQLEKSRLLSDRFSAERPKGSFSTLEIQRTEQGDSAMYLCASSSRGSGANVLTFGAGSRLTVL.

This chain links TRBV7-6 with TRBJ2-3; D is unresolved. Trimming removed 3 bases at V and 6 bases at J, with 16 bases between. This CDR3 has 15 amino acids. CDR1 is SGHVS and CDR2 is FNYEAQ in the germline V gene. CDR3 bases: TGTGCCAGCAGCTTTGTCCTCGGGTTATATGATACGCAGTATTTT. Translation gives CASSFVLGLYDTQYF.

The chain combines TRBV10-3 with TRBJ1-1; D uncertain. This CDR3 region has 14 residues. Between the trimmed V and J ends, which lost 10 bases and 0 bases, there was a span of 15 bases. CDR1 and CDR2 (germline): ENHRY, SYGVKD. The CDR3 region is CATQAREMNTEAFF. Written as DNA, the CDR3 is TGTGCCACCCAGGCAAGAGAAATGAACACTGAAGCTTTCTTT.

The rearrangement joins TRBV30 to TRBJ1-1; D gene ambiguous. Germline-derived CDR1 and CDR2 are GTSNPN and SVGIG (reference sequence). This CDR3 comprises 13 residues. V lost 2 bases, J lost 5 bases, and 12 bases lay in between. CDR3 sequence: CAWSRWLETEAFF. DNA of the CDR3: TGTGCCTGGAGTCGGTGGTTAGAGACTGAAGCTTTCTTT. Using reference TRBV30 and TRBJ1-1 for the parts outside the CDR3, the full variable domain is SQTIHQWPATLVQPVGSPLSLECTVEGTSNPNLYWYRQAAGRGLQLLFYSVGIGQISSEVPQNLSASRPQDRQFILSSKKLLLSDSGFYLCAWSRWLETEAFFGQGTRLTVV.

The V call is TRBV7-9, the J call TRBJ1-2; D may be TRBD1 (5 bases). V was clipped by 1 base and J by 8 bases, with 11 bases between them. Germline CDR1 SEHNR, CDR2 FQNEAQ (reference sequence). This CDR3 comprises 13 residues. The CDR3 DNA sequence: TGTGCCAGCAGCTTAGTTCAGGGCAGAGGCTACACCTTC. Encoded protein: CASSLVQGRGYTF.

The rearrangement joins TRBV5-1 to TRBJ2-5; D possibly corresponds to TRBD2 (6 bases). The germline CDR1 and CDR2 sequences are SGHRS and YFSETQ. V was pared by 3 bases and J by 10 bases, with 16 bases between. The CDR3 runs 13 residues. The CDR3: CASSSAASEVQYF. The CDR3 region has the DNA TGCGCCAGCAGCTCAGCGGCTAGCGAGGTCCAGTACTTC.

V usage is TRBV6-6 and J usage is TRBJ1-1; TRBD1 aligns across 10 bases. The length of the CDR3 is 14 residues. Germline lookup yields CDR1 MNHNY and CDR2 SVGAGI (reference sequence). The V and J ends lost 1 base and 4 bases, in that order; junction bases with no gene match: 0. CDR3 sequence reads: CASSYWDRGTEAFF. In DNA form, the CDR3 reads TGTGCCAGCAGTTACTGGGACAGGGGCACTGAAGCTTTCTTT.

The chain employs TRBV6-1 and TRBJ1-1; a weak D match, TRBD1 (5 bases). There are 15 residues in the CDR3. Germline CDR1 is MNHNS and CDR2 is SASEGT. With 1 base removed from V and 1 base from J, the gap between germline ends came to 10 bases. CDR3 protein: CASSEGAGWNTEAFF. The CDR3 DNA reads TGTGCCAGCAGTGAAGGGGCAGGGTGGAACACTGAAGCTTTCTTT.

This chain connects TRBV11-3 to TRBJ1-2, with unresolved D. Germline CDR1 reads SGHNT; CDR2 reads YENEEA. The ends were cut back, 5 bases at V and 11 bases at J, with 15 bases in the middle. This CDR3 region has 12 residues. CDR3 residues: CASSQTGRWYTF. The CDR3 region has the DNA TGTGCCAGCAGCCAAACCGGCCGGTGGTACACCTTC.

The chain employs TRBV30 and TRBJ1-6; possible D gene TRBD1, 6 bases. V was cut by 0 bases and J by 10 bases, with 16 bases left in between. Germline values: CDR1 GTSNPN, CDR2 SVGIG (reference sequence). There are 15 residues in the CDR3. As DNA, the CDR3 is TGTGCCTGGAGTGTACGGAGCAGGGGCAGGTCACCCCTCCACTTT. Protein product: CAWSVRSRGRSPLHF.

The genes are TRBV29-1 and TRBJ1-2; D is undetermined. The germline V and J ends were trimmed by 7 bases and 0 bases, with 6 bases remaining between them. This CDR3 region has 11 residues. The germline CDR1 and CDR2 sequences are SQVTM and ANQGSEA. CDR3 sequence reads: CSAGTNYGYTF. Here the CDR3 DNA reads TGCAGCGCCGGGACTAACTATGGCTACACCTTC.

The V call is TRBV6-1, the J call TRBJ1-6, with D unresolved. CDR1 and CDR2 (germline): MNHNS, SASEGT. This CDR3 has 16 amino acids. V was cut by 0 bases and J by 7 bases, with 13 bases left in between. This chain's CDR3 is CASSEALGRPNSPLHF. CDR3 coding DNA: TGTGCCAGCAGTGAAGCGCTCGGCAGGCCGAATTCACCCCTCCACTTT.

This chain connects TRBV18 to TRBJ1-3; 9 positions match TRBD1. From germline, CDR1 is KGHSH and CDR2 LQKENI. With V trimmed by 3 bases and J by 9 bases, 6 bases remained unmatched. The CDR3 consists of 14 residues. In DNA, the CDR3 is TGTGCCAGCTCACCCGGGACAGGGAAAATCACCATATATTTT. Amino acids: CASSPGTGKITIYF.

This sequence joins TRBV11-2 and TRBJ1-2, with TRBD1 as a possible D gene (5 bases). CDR1 and CDR2 from the germline V gene are SGHAT and FQNNGV. CDR3 length: 15 residues. V was clipped by 4 bases and J by 8 bases, with 20 bases between them. The CDR3 sequence: CASSSLARAAGGYTF. The CDR3 bases are TGTGCCAGCAGCTCCCTCGCCAGGGCCGCTGGCGGCTACACCTTC.